These 3 T cell receptor beta chains were sequenced from one sample in a study of blood T cells in healthy people across ages. The second PCR ran roughly 6 to 11 cycles with a sample-barcoded 5' primer and J-beta primers. TCRdb itself ran the 5' RACE reads through MiXCR, one entry per CDR3 protein. The profile shows about 1 million distinct CDR3 sequences, less than 50% of them singletons. What was sequenced was blood. The receptors come from a woman aged 55-69 years in good health.

The chain is built from TRBV6-2 or TRBV6-3 and TRBJ1-4; D gene uncertain. V lost 7 bases and J 5 bases, leaving 14 bases between the germline ends. Germline-derived CDR1 and CDR2 are MNHEY and SVGEGT. This CDR3 has 14 residues. The CDR3 reads CASTRAGRNEKLFF. CDR3 DNA sequence: TGTGCCAGCACACGGGCAGGCCGAAATGAAAAACTGTTTTTT.

This clonotype was seen once. V usage is TRBV9 and J usage is TRBJ2-2; the match to TRBD2 covers 7 bases. V trimming: 0 bases; J trimming: 4 bases; junction bases outside the gene matches: 15. Per the germline V gene, CDR1 is SGDLS and CDR2 is YYNGEE. The CDR3 runs to 19 residues. CDR3 region: CASSVAPEFSGQPTGELFF. For the CDR3, the DNA is TGTGCCAGCAGCGTAGCTCCTGAGTTTAGCGGGCAACCCACCGGGGAGCTGTTTTTT.

The chain carries TRBV6-5 and TRBJ1-4, with 11 bases aligning to TRBD1. J lost 5 bases, V lost 4 bases, and 3 bases had no gene match. CDR1 and CDR2 (germline): MNHEY, SVGAGI. The CDR3 has 15 amino acids. The CDR3 DNA reads as TGTGCCAGCAGTTTCCGGGACAGGGGGAATGAAAAACTGTTTTTT. Its protein is CASSFRDRGNEKLFF.